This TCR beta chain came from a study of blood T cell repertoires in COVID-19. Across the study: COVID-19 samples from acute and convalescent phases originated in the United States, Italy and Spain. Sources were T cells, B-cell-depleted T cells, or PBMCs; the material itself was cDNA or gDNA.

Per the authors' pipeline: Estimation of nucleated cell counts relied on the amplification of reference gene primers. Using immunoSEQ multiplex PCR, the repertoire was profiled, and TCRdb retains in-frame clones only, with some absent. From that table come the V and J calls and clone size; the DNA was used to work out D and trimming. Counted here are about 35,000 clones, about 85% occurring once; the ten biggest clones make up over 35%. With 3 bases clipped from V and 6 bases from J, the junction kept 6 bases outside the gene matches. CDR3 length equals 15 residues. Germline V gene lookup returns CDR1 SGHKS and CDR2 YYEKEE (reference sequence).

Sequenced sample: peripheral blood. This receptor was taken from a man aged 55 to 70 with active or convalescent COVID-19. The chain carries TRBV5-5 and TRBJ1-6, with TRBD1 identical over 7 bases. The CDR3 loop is CASSSTGAGNSPLHF. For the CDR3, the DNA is TGTGCCAGCAGCTCAACAGGGGCCGGTAATTCACCCCTCCACTTT.